Listed below are T cell receptor beta chains from one sample, sequenced in a study of early T cells in non-severe SARS-CoV-2 infection. Via MiXCR, TCRdb re-called the 5' RACE reads, giving one row per CDR3 protein. The data hold approximately 77,000 distinct CDR3 sequences, with 10% to 15% observed a single time. The material sequenced was whole blood, taken at baseline. Receptor source: an adult who was a healthcare worker with PCR-confirmed SARS-CoV-2 infection or an uninfected control (not recorded which). The donor label of this sample is uncertain. Both conserved end residues are part of each CDR3. The order of the fields is D gene, CDR3 length, J gene, clone size, V gene, CDR3 DNA, CDR3 protein. D genes are given only for firm matches. Only some rows state a clone size, as once, few, many or a class for expanded clones.

NA	16	TRBJ2-1	NA	TRBV6-1	TGTGCCAGCAGCAAAACGTATAGCGGATCCTACAATGAGCAGTTCTTC	CASSKTYSGSYNEQFF
NA	12	TRBJ2-7	NA	TRBV20-1	TGCAGTGCTAGGGGGTTCTCCTACGAGCAGTACTTC	CSARGFSYEQYF
TRBD1	16	TRBJ1-3	NA	TRBV2	TGTGCCAGCAGTTTTGAGGGGGCCGGGAATGGAAACACCATATATTTT	CASSFEGAGNGNTIYF
NA	15	TRBJ2-1	NA	TRBV7-2	TGTGCCAGCAGCTTGGTGGGGGCGGGGTACAATGAGCAGTTCTTC	CASSLVGAGYNEQFF
TRBD1	14	TRBJ1-2	NA	TRBV6-5	TGTGCCAGCAGTCCCTACAGGGGAAGTGGAGGCTACACCTTC	CASSPYRGSGGYTF
NA	16	TRBJ2-3	few	TRBV7-6	TGTGCCAGCAGCTTAGTGCCCGGACAAAGCACAGATACGCAGTATTTT	CASSLVPGQSTDTQYF
NA	15	TRBJ2-3	NA	TRBV7-6	TGTGCCAGCAGCTGGAGCAGGGGGAGGACAGATACGCAGTATTTT	CASSWSRGRTDTQYF
NA	15	TRBJ2-6	NA	TRBV27	TGTGCCAGCCGCACCGTGGACTCTGGGGCCAACGTCCTGACTTTC	CASRTVDSGANVLTF
NA	13	TRBJ1-2	NA	TRBV10-2	TGCGCCAGCAGTGGTAACAGGGTGAATGGCTACACCTTC	CASSGNRVNGYTF
NA	14	TRBJ1-4	NA	TRBV21-1	TGTGCCAGCAGCCCCGACAGATTTAATGAAAAACTGTTTTTT	CASSPDRFNEKLFF
NA	13	TRBJ1-2	few	TRBV19	TGTGCCAGTAGACAGACGATTAACTATGGCTACACCTTC	CASRQTINYGYTF
TRBD2	16	TRBJ2-1	NA	TRBV7-2	TGTGCCAGCAGCTTAGAAGTAGCGGGCCCCTACAATGAGCAGTTCTTC	CASSLEVAGPYNEQFF
NA	14	TRBJ2-5	many	TRBV7-3	TGTGCCAGCAGCCGGGACAATCGAGGGGAGACCCAGTACTTC	CASSRDNRGETQYF
NA	19	TRBJ1-5	NA	TRBV27	TGTGCCAGCAGCCCCAGGGCTGCAATACCATATCTGAGCAATCAGCCCCAGCATTTT	CASSPRAAIPYLSNQPQHF
NA	14	TRBJ2-1	NA	TRBV6-2/TRBV6-3	TGTGCCAGCAGCCTTCAACGGGAGCTCGATGAGCAGTTCTTC	CASSLQRELDEQFF
NA	14	TRBJ1-1	few	TRBV10-2	TGCGCCAGCAGTTATCAGAGTGGAGACACTGAAGCTTTCTTT	CASSYQSGDTEAFF
NA	15	TRBJ1-5	NA	TRBV4-1	TGCGCCAGCAGCCAATCTACCGGGACAAATCAGCCCCAGCATTTT	CASSQSTGTNQPQHF
NA	12	TRBJ2-5	few	TRBV5-1	TGCGCCAGCAGCTTGCCAGGAGAGACCCAGTACTTC	CASSLPGETQYF
TRBD2	16	TRBJ2-5	NA	TRBV6-5	TGTGCCAGCAGCGAGGGACTAGCGGGGGGGCAAGAGACCCAGTACTTC	CASSEGLAGGQETQYF
NA	13	TRBJ2-3	few	TRBV9	TGTGCCAGCAGCGTCCTAACCCCAGATACGCAGTATTTT	CASSVLTPDTQYF
NA	13	TRBJ2-5	few	TRBV29-1	TGCAGCGTCGAGTTGGACAGCCAAGAGACCCAGTACTTC	CSVELDSQETQYF
TRBD1	13	TRBJ1-2	few	TRBV11-3	TGTGCCAGCAGCTCGGACAGGGGCTTTGGCTACACCTTC	CASSSDRGFGYTF
NA	13	TRBJ2-1	medium-sized	TRBV7-2	TGTGCCAGCAGCTTATCGGACGACCATGAGCAGTTCTTC	CASSLSDDHEQFF
NA	15	TRBJ1-4	few	TRBV15	TGTGCCACCAGCACCCCCCCGGGAACTAATGAAAAACTGTTTTTT	CATSTPPGTNEKLFF
TRBD1	16	TRBJ2-1	few	TRBV19	TGTGCCAGTACCCCCAACAGGGGGGAAGTCTACAATGAGCAGTTCTTC	CASTPNRGEVYNEQFF
TRBD1	16	TRBJ1-1	NA	TRBV4-1	TGCGCCAGCAGCCAAGGGACAGGGCCCATGAACACTGAAGCTTTCTTT	CASSQGTGPMNTEAFF
TRBD2	15	TRBJ2-1	NA	TRBV10-3	TGTGCCATCAGTGAGAGCCTAGCGGGAGATGGTGAGCAGTTCTTC	CAISESLAGDGEQFF
NA	11	TRBJ2-3	few	TRBV4-1	TGCGCCAGCGCCGGGGTAGATACGCAGTATTTT	CASAGVDTQYF
TRBD2	16	TRBJ2-6	many	TRBV9	TGTGCCAGCAGCGTTACTAGCGGCTCTGGGGCCAACGTCCTGACTTTC	CASSVTSGSGANVLTF
TRBD1	15	TRBJ2-5	few	TRBV7-8	TGTGCCAGCAGCCGAGCGACGGGACAGGGAAATACCCAGTACTTC	CASSRATGQGNTQYF
NA	12	TRBJ2-1	many	TRBV4-3	TGCGCCAGCAGCCAAGTGTACAATGAGCAGTTCTTC	CASSQVYNEQFF
NA	15	TRBJ1-4	few	TRBV18	TGTGCCAGCTCACCCGGCACGGGGGCACATGAAAAACTGTTTTTT	CASSPGTGAHEKLFF
TRBD1	16	TRBJ1-4	few	TRBV5-4	TGTGCCAGCAGCATTGACAGGGCAGAAGATTGGGAAAAACTGTTTTTT	CASSIDRAEDWEKLFF
TRBD1	14	TRBJ2-3	NA	TRBV7-2	TGTGCCAGCAGCTTCCGACAGGGGGCAGATACGCAGTATTTT	CASSFRQGADTQYF
TRBD2	17	TRBJ2-3	few	TRBV5-1	TGCGCCAGCAGCCAAGCCCGAGGGACTAAAAGCACAGATACGCAGTATTTT	CASSQARGTKSTDTQYF
TRBD1	18	TRBJ2-1	few	TRBV4-3	TGCGCCAGCAGCCCACGGATGGCCGGGACAGGGACCTACAATGAGCAGTTCTTC	CASSPRMAGTGTYNEQFF
NA	13	TRBJ2-5	NA	TRBV20-1	TGCAGTGCCCGGCGGAGTATCGGGGAGACCCAGTACTTC	CSARRSIGETQYF
NA	12	TRBJ2-7	many	TRBV3-1	TGTGCCAGCAGCCAAGCCAGATACGAGCAGTACTTC	CASSQARYEQYF
NA	13	TRBJ2-3	few	TRBV7-8	TGTGCCAGCAGCTTAGTTTCAGGGAGTCCGCAGTATTTT	CASSLVSGSPQYF
TRBD2	15	TRBJ2-3	NA	TRBV30	TGTGCCTGGAGTGGCACTAGCGGGGGAGGAGATACGCAGTATTTT	CAWSGTSGGGDTQYF
NA	15	TRBJ1-1	few	TRBV18	TGTGCCAGCTCACGGACATCGACCGCGAACACTGAAGCTTTCTTT	CASSRTSTANTEAFF
TRBD2	16	TRBJ2-1	many	TRBV18	TGTGCCAGCTCGGCGAGGGCGGGAGGGCGCTACAATGAGCAGTTCTTC	CASSARAGGRYNEQFF
TRBD1	18	TRBJ2-6	few	TRBV12-3/TRBV12-4	TGTGCCAGCAGTTTCAGGGACAGGGTCCACTCTGGGGCCAACGTCCTGACTTTC	CASSFRDRVHSGANVLTF
NA	14	TRBJ1-5	few	TRBV4-1	TGCGCCAGCAGCCAGTTACAGGGTACAGGGCCCCAGCATTTT	CASSQLQGTGPQHF
TRBD2	15	TRBJ2-7	many	TRBV5-4	TGTGCCAGCAGCGAGGGACTAGCGGCGGTCTACGAGCAGTACTTC	CASSEGLAAVYEQYF
NA	13	TRBJ1-1	NA	TRBV7-6	TGTGCCAGCAGCACTGGGAAGGGCACTGAAGCTTTCTTT	CASSTGKGTEAFF
NA	14	TRBJ2-5	many	TRBV12-3/TRBV12-4	TGTGCCAGCAGTCCCCCCGGCGTCCGGGAGACCCAGTACTTC	CASSPPGVRETQYF
NA	14	TRBJ2-1	many	TRBV7-6	TGTGCCAGCAGCCCACAAGGATACTACAATGAGCAGTTCTTC	CASSPQGYYNEQFF
TRBD1	14	TRBJ1-2	NA	TRBV10-1	TGCGCCAGCAGCGGGACAGGGGACCACTATGGCTACACCTTC	CASSGTGDHYGYTF
NA	15	TRBJ1-1	NA	TRBV19	TGTGCCAGTAGTATAGGACACAGGGTGAACACTGAAGCTTTCTTT	CASSIGHRVNTEAFF
NA	17	TRBJ1-5	NA	TRBV4-2	TGTGCCAGCAGCCAAGAGTGGGGGGCGCCTTCAACTCAGCCCCAGCATTTT	CASSQEWGAPSTQPQHF
NA	13	TRBJ2-7	few	TRBV3-1	TGTGCCAGCAGCCAAGTAGGTTCCTACGAGCAGTACTTC	CASSQVGSYEQYF
NA	13	TRBJ2-3	many	TRBV24-1	TGTGCCACCAGTGGCGGGGTCACAGATACGCAGTATTTT	CATSGGVTDTQYF
NA	13	TRBJ2-7	many	TRBV3-1	TGTGCCAGCAGCCAGTCTGGGACCTACGAGCAGTACTTC	CASSQSGTYEQYF